This T cell receptor (beta chain) was found in a study of cytomegalovirus exposure and HLA in healthy donors. Study-level findings and limits: There were 150 to 200 TCR beta chains listed as cytomegalovirus-associated.

60 Vbeta and 13 Jbeta primers were used in PCR. Assay: immunoSEQ multiplex PCR; the TCRdb copy retains only in-frame clones and omits some. Of around 100,000 clones detected, 78% appear once; the ten largest clones hold 4.4%. Remarks on this clone: Its antigen is unknown.

The sample was PBMCs. The clonotype comes from a male donor in good health and CMV-seropositive.

The DNA of the CDR3 is TGTGCCAGTATAGAACGCGGTGCAACTAATGAAAAACTGTTTTTT. Protein: CASIERGATNEKLFF. V usage is TRBV19 and J usage is TRBJ1-4; D is ambiguous. The ends were cut back, 7 bases at V and 0 bases at J, with 12 bases in the middle. The CDR3 is made up of 15 amino acids. Per germline, CDR1 LNHDA and CDR2 SQIVND (reference sequence).